This T cell receptor beta chain was identified during a study of control samples from healthy donors and cancer patients. Libraries were prepared by immunoSEQ multiplex PCR; TCRdb keeps only in-frame clonotypes and omits some of them. This table has roughly 220,000 clones, around 94% appearing once. V lost 4 bases and J 2 bases, leaving 15 bases between the germline ends. CDR3 length equals 16 residues. CDR1 and CDR2 from the germline V gene are SGDLS and YYNGEE. Sequencing input: blood. The TCR sequence derives from a man aged 50 to 60 in good health. The J gene is TRBJ2-2, the V gene TRBV9; possible D gene TRBD1, 7 bases. The CDR3: CASSPRGDYNTGELFF. The CDR3 DNA follows: TGTGCCAGCAGCCCCAGGGGGGATTATAACACCGGGGAGCTGTTTTTT.